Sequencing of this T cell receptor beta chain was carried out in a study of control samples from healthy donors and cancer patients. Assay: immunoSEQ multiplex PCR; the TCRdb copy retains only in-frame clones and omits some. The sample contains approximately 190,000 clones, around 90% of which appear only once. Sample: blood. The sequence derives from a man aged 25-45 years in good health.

The CDR3 sequence: CASSFRGSNTEAFF. Here the CDR3 DNA reads TGTGCCAGCAGCTTTAGGGGTTCTAACACTGAAGCTTTCTTT. V gene TRBV7-8 combines with J gene TRBJ1-1, with D possibly TRBD1 on 5 matching bases. Trimming removed 3 bases from V and 2 bases from J, with 10 bases in between. The germline V gene encodes CDR1 SGHVS and CDR2 FQNEAQ. The CDR3 loop spans 14 amino acids.